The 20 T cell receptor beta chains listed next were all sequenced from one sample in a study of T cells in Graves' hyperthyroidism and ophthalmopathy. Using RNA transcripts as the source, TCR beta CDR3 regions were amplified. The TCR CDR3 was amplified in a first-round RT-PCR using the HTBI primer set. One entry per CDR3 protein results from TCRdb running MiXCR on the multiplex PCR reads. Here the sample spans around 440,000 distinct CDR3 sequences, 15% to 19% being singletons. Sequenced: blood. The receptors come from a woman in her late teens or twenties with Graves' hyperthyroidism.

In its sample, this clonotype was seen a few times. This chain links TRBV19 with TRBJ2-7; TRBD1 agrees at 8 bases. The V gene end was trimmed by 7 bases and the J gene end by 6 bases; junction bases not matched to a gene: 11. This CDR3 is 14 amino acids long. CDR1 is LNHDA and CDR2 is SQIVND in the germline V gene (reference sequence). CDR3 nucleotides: TGTGCCAGTACCCCGACGACAGGGGCGGGCGAGCAGTACTTC. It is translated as CASTPTTGAGEQYF.

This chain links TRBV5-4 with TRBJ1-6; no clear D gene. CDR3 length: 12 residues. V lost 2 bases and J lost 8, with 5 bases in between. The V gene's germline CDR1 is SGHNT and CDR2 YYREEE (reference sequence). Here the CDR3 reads CASSFRDSPLHF. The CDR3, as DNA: TGTGCCAGCAGCTTTCGGGATTCACCCCTCCACTTT.

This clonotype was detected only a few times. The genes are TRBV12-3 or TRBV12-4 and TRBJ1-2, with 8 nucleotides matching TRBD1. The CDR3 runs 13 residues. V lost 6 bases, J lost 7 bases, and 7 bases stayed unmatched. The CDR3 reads CASRETGVFGYTF. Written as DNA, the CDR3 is TGTGCCAGCAGAGAGACAGGGGTCTTTGGCTACACCTTC.

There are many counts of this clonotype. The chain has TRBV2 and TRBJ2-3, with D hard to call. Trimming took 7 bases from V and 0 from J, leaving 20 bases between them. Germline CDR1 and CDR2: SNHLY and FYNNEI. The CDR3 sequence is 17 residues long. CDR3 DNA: TGTGCCAGCACCGGATGGGCTAGACTCTCTAGCACAGATACGCAGTATTTT. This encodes CASTGWARLSSTDTQYF. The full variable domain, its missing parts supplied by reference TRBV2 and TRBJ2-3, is EPEVTQTPSHQVTQMGQEVILRCVPISNHLYFYWYRQILGQKVEFLVSFYNNEISEKSEIFDDQFSVERPDGSNFTLKIRSTKLEDSAMYFCASTGWARLSSTDTQYFGPGTRLTVL.

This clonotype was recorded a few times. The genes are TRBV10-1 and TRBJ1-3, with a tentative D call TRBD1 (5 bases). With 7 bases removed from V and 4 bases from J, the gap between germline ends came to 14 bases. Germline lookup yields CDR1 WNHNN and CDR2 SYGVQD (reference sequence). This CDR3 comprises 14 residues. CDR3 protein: CASMTGAAGNTIYF. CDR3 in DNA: TGCGCCAGCATGACCGGGGCAGCGGGAAACACCATATATTTT.

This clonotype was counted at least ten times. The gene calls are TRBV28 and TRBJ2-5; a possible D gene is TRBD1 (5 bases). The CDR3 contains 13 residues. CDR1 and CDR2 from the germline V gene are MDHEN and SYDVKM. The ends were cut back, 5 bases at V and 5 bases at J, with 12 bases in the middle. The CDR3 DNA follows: TGTGCCAGCAGTCTTTGGGGCCAGGAGACCCAGTACTTC. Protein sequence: CASSLWGQETQYF.

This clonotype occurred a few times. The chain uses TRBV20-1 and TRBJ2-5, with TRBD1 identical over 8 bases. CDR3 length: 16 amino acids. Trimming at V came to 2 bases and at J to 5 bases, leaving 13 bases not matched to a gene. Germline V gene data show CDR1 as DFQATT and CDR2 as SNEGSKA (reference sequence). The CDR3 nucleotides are TGCAGTGCTAGACAAGCAAACAGGGGGAGTAGGGAGACCCAGTACTTC. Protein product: CSARQANRGSRETQYF.

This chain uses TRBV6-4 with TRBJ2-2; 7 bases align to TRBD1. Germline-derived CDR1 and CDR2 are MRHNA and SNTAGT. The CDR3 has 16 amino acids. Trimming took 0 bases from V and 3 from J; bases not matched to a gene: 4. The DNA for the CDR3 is TGTGCCAGCAGTGACTCGTGGCAGGGGGACACCGGGGAGCTGTTTTTT. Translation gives CASSDSWQGDTGELFF.

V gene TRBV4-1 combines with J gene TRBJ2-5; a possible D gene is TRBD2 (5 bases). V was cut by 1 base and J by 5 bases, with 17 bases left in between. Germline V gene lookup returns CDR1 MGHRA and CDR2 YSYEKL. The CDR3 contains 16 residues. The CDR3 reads CASSQAFPSGGETQYF. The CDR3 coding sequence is TGCGCCAGCAGCCAAGCTTTCCCTTCGGGCGGGGAGACCCAGTACTTC.

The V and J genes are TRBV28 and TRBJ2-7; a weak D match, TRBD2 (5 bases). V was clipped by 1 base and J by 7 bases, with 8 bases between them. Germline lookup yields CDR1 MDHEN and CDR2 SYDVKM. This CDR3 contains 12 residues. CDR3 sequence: CASSLYPGEQYF. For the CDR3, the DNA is TGTGCCAGCAGTTTATATCCGGGGGAGCAGTACTTC.

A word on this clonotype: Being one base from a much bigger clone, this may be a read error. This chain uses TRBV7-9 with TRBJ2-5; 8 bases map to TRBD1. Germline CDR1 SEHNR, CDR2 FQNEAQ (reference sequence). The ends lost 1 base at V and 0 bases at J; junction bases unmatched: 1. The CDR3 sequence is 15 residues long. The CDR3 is CASSLGTGYQETQYF. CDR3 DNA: TGTGCCAGCAGCTTAGGGACAGGGTACCAAGAGACCCAGTACTTC. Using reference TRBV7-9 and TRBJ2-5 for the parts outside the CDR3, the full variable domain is DTGVSQNPRHKITKRGQNVTFRCDPISEHNRLYWYRQTLGQGPEFLTYFQNEAQLEKSRLLSDRFSAERPKGSFSTLEIQRTEQGDSAMYLCASSLGTGYQETQYFGPGTRLLVL.

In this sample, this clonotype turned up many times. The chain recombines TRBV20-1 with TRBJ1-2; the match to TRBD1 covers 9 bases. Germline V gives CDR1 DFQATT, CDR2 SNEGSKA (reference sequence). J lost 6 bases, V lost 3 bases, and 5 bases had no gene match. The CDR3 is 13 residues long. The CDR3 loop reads CSASQGQGHGYTF. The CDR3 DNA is TGCAGTGCTAGCCAGGGACAGGGCCATGGCTACACCTTC.

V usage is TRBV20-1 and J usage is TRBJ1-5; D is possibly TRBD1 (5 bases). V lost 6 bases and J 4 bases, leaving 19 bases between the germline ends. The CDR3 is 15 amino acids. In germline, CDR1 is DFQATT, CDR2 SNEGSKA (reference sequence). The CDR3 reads CSAPEGVSGNQPQHF. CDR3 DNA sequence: TGCAGTGCCCCAGAGGGCGTGTCAGGGAATCAGCCCCAGCATTTT.

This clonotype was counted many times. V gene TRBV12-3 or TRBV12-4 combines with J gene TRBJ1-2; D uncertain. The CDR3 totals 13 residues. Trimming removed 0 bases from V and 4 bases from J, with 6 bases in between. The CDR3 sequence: CASSLARSYGYTF. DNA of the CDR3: TGTGCCAGCAGTTTAGCCAGGAGCTATGGCTACACCTTC.

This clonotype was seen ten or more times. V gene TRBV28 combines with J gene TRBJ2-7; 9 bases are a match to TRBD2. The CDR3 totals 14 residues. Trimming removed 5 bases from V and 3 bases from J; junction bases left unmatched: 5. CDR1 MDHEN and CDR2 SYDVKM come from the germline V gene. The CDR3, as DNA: TGTGCCAGCAGTAGGGGACTAGCTAGCTACGAGCAGTACTTC. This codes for CASSRGLASYEQYF.

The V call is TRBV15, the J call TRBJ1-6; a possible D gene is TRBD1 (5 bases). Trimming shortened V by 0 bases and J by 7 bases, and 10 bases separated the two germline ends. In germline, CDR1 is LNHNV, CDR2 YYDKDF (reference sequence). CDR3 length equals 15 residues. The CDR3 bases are TGTGCCACCAGCAGAGATCCGGGGGGAAATTCACCCCTCCACTTT. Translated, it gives CATSRDPGGNSPLHF.

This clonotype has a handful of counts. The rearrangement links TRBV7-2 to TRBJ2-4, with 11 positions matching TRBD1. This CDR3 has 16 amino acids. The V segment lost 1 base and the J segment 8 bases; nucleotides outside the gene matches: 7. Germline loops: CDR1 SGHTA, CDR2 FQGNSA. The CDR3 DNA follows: TGTGCCAGCAGCTTAGAAGGGACAGGGGGTGGAGACATTCAGTACTTC. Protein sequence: CASSLEGTGGGDIQYF.

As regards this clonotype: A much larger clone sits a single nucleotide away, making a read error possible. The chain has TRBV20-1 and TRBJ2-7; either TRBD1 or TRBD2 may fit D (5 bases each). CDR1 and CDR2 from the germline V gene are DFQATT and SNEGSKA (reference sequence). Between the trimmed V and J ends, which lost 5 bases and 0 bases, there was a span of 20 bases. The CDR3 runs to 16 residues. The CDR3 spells CSAAHQGPSFSYEQYF. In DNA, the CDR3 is TGCAGTGCTGCCCATCAGGGACCCTCCTTCTCCTACGAGCAGTACTTC.

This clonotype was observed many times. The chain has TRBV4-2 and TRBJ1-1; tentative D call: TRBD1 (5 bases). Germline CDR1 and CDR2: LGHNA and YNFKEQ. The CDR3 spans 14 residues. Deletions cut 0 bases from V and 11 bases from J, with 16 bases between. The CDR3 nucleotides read TGTGCCAGCAGCCAAGATCTTTCACAGGCAATGGCTTTCTTT. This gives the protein CASSQDLSQAMAFF.

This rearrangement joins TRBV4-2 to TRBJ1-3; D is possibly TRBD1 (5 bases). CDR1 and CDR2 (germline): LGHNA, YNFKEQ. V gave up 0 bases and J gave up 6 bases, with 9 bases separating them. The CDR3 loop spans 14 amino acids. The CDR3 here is CASSQDRGKNTIYF. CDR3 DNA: TGTGCCAGCAGCCAAGATCGGGGGAAAAACACCATATATTTT.